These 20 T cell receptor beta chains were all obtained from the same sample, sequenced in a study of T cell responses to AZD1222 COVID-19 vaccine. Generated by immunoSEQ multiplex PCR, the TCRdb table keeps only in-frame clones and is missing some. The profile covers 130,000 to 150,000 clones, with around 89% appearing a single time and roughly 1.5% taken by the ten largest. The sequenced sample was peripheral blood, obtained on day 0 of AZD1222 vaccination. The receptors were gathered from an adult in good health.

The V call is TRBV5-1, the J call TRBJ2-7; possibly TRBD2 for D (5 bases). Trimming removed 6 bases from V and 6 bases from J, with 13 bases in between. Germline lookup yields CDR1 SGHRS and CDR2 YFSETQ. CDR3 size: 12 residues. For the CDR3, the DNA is TGCGCCAGCAAGTGGGATGCGGGCGAGCAGTACTTC. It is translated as CASKWDAGEQYF. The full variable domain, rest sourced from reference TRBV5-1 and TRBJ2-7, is KAGVTQTPRYLIKTRGQQVTLSCSPISGHRSVSWYQQTPGQGLQFLFEYFSETQRNKGNFPGRFSGRQFSNSRSEMNVSTLELGDSALYLCASKWDAGEQYFGPGTRLTVT.

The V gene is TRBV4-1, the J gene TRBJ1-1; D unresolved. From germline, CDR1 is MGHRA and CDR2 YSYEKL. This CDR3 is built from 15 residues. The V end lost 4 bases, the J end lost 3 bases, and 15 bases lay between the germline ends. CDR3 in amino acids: CASSLGPTLDTEAFF. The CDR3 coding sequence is TGCGCCAGCAGCCTAGGGCCGACCCTGGACACTGAAGCTTTCTTT.

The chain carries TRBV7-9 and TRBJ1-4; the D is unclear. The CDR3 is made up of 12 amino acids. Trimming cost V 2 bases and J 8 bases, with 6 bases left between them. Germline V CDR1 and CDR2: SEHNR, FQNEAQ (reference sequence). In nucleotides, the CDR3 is TGTGCCAGCAGCTTACCGAACGAAAAACTGTTTTTT. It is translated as CASSLPNEKLFF.

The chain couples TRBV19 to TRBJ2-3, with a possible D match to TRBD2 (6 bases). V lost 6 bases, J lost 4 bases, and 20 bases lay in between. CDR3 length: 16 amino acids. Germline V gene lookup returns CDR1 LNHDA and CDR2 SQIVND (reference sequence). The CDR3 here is CASSKWEESPSDTQYF. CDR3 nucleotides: TGTGCCAGTAGCAAATGGGAGGAGAGCCCCTCAGATACGCAGTATTTT.

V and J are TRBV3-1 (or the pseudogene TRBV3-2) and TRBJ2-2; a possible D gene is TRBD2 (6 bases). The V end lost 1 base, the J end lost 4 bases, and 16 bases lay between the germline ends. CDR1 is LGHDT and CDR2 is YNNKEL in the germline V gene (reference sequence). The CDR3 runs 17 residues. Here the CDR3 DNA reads TGTGCCAGCAGCCAAGCTGGCGGGGCAGACAGCACCGGGGAGCTGTTTTTT. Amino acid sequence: CASSQAGGADSTGELFF.

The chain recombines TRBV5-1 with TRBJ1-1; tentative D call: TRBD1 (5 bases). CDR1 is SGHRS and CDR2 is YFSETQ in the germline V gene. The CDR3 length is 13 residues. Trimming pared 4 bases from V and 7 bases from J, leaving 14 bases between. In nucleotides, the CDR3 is TGCGCCAGCAGCCCTCAGGGTCGAGTTGAAGCTTTCTTT. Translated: CASSPQGRVEAFF.

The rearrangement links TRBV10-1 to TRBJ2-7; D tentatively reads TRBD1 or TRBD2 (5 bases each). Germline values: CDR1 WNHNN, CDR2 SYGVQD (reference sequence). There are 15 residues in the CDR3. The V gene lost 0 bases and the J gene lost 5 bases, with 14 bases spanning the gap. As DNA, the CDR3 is TGCGCCAGCAGTGAGTCGTTTGGGGGTTGGAACGAGCAGTACTTC. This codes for CASSESFGGWNEQYF.

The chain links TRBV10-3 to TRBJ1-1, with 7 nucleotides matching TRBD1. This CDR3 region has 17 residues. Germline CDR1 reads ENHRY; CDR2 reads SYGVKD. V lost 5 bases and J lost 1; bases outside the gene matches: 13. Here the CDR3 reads CAISNIRGWDPNTEAFF. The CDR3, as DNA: TGTGCCATCAGTAACATCAGGGGGTGGGATCCGAACACTGAAGCTTTCTTT.

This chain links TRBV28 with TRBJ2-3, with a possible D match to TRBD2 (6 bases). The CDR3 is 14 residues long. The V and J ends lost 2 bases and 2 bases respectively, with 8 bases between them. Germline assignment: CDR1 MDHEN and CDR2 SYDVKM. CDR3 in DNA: TGTGCCAGCAGTTTAGGAGGGATCACAGATACGCAGTATTTT. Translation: CASSLGGITDTQYF.

The CDR3 region is CASTPGELPTEKLFF. CDR3 nucleotides: TGTGCCAGCACCCCCGGGGAGCTTCCTACCGAAAAACTGTTTTTT. The chain links TRBV2 to TRBJ1-4; D remains ambiguous. V was pared by 7 bases and J by 8 bases, with 20 bases between. Germline V gives CDR1 SNHLY, CDR2 FYNNEI. CDR3 length: 15 residues.

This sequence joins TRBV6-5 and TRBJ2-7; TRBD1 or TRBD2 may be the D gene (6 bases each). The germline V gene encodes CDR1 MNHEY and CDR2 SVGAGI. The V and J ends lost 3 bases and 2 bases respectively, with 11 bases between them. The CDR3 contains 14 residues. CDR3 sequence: CASSYDRGPYEQYF. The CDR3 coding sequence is TGTGCCAGCAGTTATGATCGGGGGCCCTACGAGCAGTACTTC.

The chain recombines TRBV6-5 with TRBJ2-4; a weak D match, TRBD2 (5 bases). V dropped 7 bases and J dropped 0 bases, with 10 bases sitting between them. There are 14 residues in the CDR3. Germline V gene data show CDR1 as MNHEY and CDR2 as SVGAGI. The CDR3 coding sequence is TGTGCCAGCAACCTCGGACTAGCCAAAAACATTCAGTACTTC. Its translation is CASNLGLAKNIQYF.

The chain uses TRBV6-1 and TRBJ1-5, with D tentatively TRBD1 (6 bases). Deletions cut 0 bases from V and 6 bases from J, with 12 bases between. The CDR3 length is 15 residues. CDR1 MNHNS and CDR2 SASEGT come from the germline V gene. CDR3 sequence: CASSEALGGSQPQHF. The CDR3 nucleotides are TGTGCCAGCAGTGAAGCGTTAGGGGGGAGTCAGCCCCAGCATTTT.

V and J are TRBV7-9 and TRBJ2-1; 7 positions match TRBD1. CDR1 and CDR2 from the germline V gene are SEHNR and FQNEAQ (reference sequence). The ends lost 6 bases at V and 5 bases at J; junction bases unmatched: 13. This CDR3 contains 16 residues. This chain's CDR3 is CASSDLDRVGDNEQFF. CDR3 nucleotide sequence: TGTGCCAGCAGTGATCTCGACAGGGTTGGGGACAATGAGCAGTTCTTC.

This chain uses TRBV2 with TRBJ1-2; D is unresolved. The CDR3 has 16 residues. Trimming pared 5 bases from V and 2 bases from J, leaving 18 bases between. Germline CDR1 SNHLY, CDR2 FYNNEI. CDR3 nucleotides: TGTGCCAGCAGTTCTAAGGACCGAACTCGGAACTATGGCTACACCTTC. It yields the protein CASSSKDRTRNYGYTF.

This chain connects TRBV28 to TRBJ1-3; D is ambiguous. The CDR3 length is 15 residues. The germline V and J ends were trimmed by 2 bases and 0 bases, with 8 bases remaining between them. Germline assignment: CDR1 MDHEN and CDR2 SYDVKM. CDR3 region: CASSLGPGSGNTIYF. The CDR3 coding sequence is TGTGCCAGCAGTTTAGGTCCCGGCTCTGGAAACACCATATATTTT.

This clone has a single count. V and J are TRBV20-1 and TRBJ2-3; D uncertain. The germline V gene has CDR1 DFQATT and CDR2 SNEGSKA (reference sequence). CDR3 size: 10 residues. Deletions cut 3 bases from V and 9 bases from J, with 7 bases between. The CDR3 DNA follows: TGCAGTGCTAGTGGTGCGACGCAGTATTTT. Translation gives CSASGATQYF.

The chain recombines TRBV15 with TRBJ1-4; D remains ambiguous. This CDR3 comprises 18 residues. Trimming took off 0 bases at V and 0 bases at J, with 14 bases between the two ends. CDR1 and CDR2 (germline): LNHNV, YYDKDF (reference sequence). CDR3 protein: CATSRDRRIIATNEKLFF. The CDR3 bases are TGTGCCACCAGCAGAGATCGCCGGATTATTGCAACTAATGAAAAACTGTTTTTT.

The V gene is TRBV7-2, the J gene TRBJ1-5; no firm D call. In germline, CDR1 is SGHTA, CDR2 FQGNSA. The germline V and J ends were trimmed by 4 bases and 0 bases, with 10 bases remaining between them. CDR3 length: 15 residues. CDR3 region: CASSYGRNSNQPQHF. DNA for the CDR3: TGTGCCAGCAGCTACGGACGGAATAGCAATCAGCCCCAGCATTTT.

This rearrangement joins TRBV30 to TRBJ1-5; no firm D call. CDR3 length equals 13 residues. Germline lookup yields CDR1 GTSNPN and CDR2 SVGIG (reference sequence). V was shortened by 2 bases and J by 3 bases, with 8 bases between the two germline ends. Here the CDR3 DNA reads TGTGCCTGGAGTTCGCTGGACAATCAGCCCCAGCATTTT. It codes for CAWSSLDNQPQHF.